This TCR beta chain was found in a study of blood T cell repertoires in COVID-19. Adults between roughly 18 and 89 years of age took part from fewer than 30 US areas. Clinical histories supplied by participants themselves formed the basis of cohort assignment. The germline V gene encodes CDR1 SGHDT and CDR2 YYEEEE. J gave up 4 bases and V 0 bases, and 6 bases lay outside the gene matches. This CDR3 spans 16 amino acids. Sequencing used immunoSEQ multiplex PCR; TCRdb keeps in-frame clones, though not all of them. The table includes fewer than 250,000 clones, around 82% detected once. Source material: PBMCs or T cells enriched from blood (not recorded which). J is TRBJ2-1 and V is TRBV5-6; the match to TRBD1 covers 8 bases. This receptor was obtained from a woman aged 40 to 49 who had been exposed to COVID-19. The CDR3 loop is CASSLVIQGGYNEQFF. CDR3 DNA: TGTGCCAGCAGCTTGGTAATACAGGGGGGTTACAATGAGCAGTTCTTC. Complete variable domain (other parts from reference TRBV5-6 and TRBJ2-1): DAGVTQSPTHLIKTRGQQVTLRCSPKSGHDTVSWYQQALGQGPQFIFQYYEEEERQRGNFPDRFSGHQFPNYSSELNVNALLLGDSALYLCASSLVIQGGYNEQFFGPGTRLTVL.